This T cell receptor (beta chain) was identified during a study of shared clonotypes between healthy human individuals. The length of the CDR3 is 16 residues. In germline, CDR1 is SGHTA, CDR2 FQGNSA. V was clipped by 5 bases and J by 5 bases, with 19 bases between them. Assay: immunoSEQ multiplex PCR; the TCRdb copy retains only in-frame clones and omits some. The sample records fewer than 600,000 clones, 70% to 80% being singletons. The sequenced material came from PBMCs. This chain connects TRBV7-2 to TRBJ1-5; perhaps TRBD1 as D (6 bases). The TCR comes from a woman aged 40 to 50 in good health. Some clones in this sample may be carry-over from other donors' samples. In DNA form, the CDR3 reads TGTGCCAGCAGCCCTCAGGTGGGGGCGGTTTATCAGCCCCAGCATTTT. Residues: CASSPQVGAVYQPQHF. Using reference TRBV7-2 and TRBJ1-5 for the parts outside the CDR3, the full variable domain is GAGVSQSPSNKVTEKGKDVELRCDPISGHTALYWYRQSLGQGLEFLIYFQGNSAPDKSGLPSDRFSAERTGGSVSTLTIQRTQQEDSAVYLCASSPQVGAVYQPQHFGDGTRLSIL.